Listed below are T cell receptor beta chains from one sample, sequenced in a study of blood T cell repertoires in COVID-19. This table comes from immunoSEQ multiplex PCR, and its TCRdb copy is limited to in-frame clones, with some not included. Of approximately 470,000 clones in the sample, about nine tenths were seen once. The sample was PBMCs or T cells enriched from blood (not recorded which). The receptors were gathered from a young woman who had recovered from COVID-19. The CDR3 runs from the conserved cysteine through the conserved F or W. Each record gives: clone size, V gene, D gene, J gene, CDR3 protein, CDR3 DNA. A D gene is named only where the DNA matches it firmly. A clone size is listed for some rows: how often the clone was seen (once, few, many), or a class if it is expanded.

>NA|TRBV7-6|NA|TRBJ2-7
CASSRLNYEQYF
TGTGCCAGCAGCCGTCTAAACTACGAGCAGTACTTC
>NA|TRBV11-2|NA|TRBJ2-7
CASSLDSGERNYEQYF
TGTGCCAGCAGCTTAGATTCAGGGGAACGGAACTACGAGCAGTACTTC
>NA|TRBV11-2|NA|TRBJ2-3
CASSPSKATQYF
TGTGCCAGCAGCCCCAGTAAAGCGACGCAGTATTTT
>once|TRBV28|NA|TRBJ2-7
CASSPDSYEQYF
TGTGCCAGCAGCCCGGACAGTTACGAGCAGTACTTC
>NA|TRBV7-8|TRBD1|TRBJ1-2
CASSPDRDYGYTF
TGTGCCAGCAGCCCCGACAGGGACTATGGCTACACCTTC
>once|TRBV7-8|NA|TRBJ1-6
CASIPTGSIRSPLHF
TGTGCCAGCATCCCAACAGGGTCGATACGTTCACCCCTCCACTTT
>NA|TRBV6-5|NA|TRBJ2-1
CASRARGLYNEQFF
TGTGCCAGCAGGGCCAGGGGACTATACAATGAGCAGTTCTTC
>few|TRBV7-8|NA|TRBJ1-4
CASSLDSGGVSDEKLFF
TGTGCCAGCAGCTTAGACTCCGGGGGGGTGTCTGATGAAAAACTGTTTTTT
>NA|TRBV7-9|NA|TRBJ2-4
CASSPAEPNIQYF
TGTGCCAGCAGCCCGGCGGAACCGAACATTCAGTACTTC
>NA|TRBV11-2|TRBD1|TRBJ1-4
CASSRQGIEEKLFF
TGTGCCAGCAGCCGACAGGGAATTGAGGAAAAACTGTTTTTT
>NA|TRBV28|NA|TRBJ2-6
CASTSGGLGANVLTF
TGTGCCAGCACGTCCGGAGGGCTTGGGGCCAACGTCCTGACTTTC
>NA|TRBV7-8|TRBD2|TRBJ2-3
CASSLARVGSGGARDTQYF
TGTGCCAGCAGCTTAGCTCGAGTGGGTAGCGGGGGGGCACGAGATACGCAGTATTTT
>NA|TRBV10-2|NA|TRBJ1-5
CASSELPDQPQHF
TGCGCCAGCAGTGAGCTACCGGATCAGCCCCAGCATTTT
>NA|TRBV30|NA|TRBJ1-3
CSAGRGPGNTIYF
TGCAGTGCAGGGCGCGGTCCTGGAAACACCATATATTTT
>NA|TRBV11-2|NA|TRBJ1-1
CASSLRTGTEAFF
TGTGCCAGCAGCTTACGTACGGGGACTGAAGCTTTCTTT
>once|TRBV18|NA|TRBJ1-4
CAGSPYTDSPLEKLFF
TGTGCCGGCTCACCGTATACGGACAGCCCCCTTGAAAAACTGTTTTTT
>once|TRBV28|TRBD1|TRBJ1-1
CASRDRVRTEAFF
TGTGCCAGCAGAGACAGGGTGAGGACTGAAGCTTTCTTT
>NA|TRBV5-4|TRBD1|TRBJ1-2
CASSHDRDGYTF
TGTGCCAGCAGCCACGACAGGGACGGCTACACCTTC
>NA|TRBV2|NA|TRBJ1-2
CASSEGGQTYPHTF
TGTGCCAGCAGTGAAGGCGGGCAGACGTATCCACACACCTTC
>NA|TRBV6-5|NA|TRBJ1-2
CASSSQGYGYTF
TGTGCCAGCAGTTCTCAGGGTTATGGCTACACCTTC
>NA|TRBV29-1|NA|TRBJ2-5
CSVGGDRAETQYF
TGCAGCGTCGGGGGGGACAGGGCGGAGACCCAGTACTTC
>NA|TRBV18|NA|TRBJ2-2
CASSPKQGPNTGELFF
TGTGCCAGCTCACCTAAACAGGGCCCAAACACCGGGGAGCTGTTTTTT
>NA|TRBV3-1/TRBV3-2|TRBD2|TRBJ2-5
CASSPKGLAGEETQYF
TGTGCCAGCAGCCCGAAGGGACTAGCGGGCGAAGAGACCCAGTACTTC
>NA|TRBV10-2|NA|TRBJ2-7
CASRPQVSYEQYF
TGCGCCAGCAGACCACAGGTATCGTACGAGCAGTACTTC
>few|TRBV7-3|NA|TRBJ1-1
CASSLIGGTNTEAFF
TGTGCCAGCAGCTTAATCGGGGGGACGAACACTGAAGCTTTCTTT
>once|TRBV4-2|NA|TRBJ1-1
CASSTFGGGWNTEAFF
TGTGCCAGCTCCACGTTTGGGGGGGGGTGGAACACTGAAGCTTTCTTT
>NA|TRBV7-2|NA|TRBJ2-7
CASNTGSGSEQYF
TGTGCCAGTAACACAGGGTCAGGAAGCGAGCAGTACTTC